This entry is about one TCR beta chain. What it binds is not known. The sample originates from a study of CD8+ T cells in alopecia areata. General observations from the study: Relative to normal scalp, lesional scalp, especially alopecia totalis/universalis, showed higher clonality.

Following extraction, RNA underwent reverse transcription to cDNA, which served as the sequencing template. Repertoires were generated with immunoSEQ multiplex PCR, while TCRdb's copy carries only in-frame clones and drops some. This sample has roughly 120,000 clones, with approximately 58% found just once. Germline lookup yields CDR1 LNHDA and CDR2 SQIVND (reference sequence). CDR3 size: 13 residues. V gave up 0 bases and J gave up 6 bases, with 8 bases separating them. Sequences were obtained from CD4+ T cells sorted from blood. This sequence joins TRBV19 and TRBJ1-1; D unresolved. The sequence was collected from a human donor in good health. CDR3 protein: CASSIDRRAEAFF. CDR3 nucleotide sequence: TGTGCCAGTAGTATAGACAGGCGAGCTGAAGCTTTCTTT.